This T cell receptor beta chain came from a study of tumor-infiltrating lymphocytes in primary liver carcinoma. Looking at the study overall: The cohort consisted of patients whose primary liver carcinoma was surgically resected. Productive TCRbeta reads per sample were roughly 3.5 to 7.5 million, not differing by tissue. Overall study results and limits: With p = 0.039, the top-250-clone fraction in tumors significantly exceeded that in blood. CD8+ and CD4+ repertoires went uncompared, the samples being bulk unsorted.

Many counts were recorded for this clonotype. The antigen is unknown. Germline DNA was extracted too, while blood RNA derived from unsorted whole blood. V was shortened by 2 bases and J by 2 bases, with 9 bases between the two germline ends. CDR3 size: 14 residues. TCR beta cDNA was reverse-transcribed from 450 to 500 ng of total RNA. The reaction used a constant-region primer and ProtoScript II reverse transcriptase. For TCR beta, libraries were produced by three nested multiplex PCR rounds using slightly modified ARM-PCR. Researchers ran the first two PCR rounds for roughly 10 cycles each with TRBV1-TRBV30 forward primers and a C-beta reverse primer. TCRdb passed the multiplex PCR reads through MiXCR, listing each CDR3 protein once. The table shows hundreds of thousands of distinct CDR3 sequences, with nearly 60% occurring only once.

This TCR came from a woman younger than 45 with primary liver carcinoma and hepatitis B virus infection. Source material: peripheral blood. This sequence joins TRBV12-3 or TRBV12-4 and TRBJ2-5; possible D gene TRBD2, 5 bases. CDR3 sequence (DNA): TGTGCCAGCAGTTTAAGGAGGAGACAAGAGACCCAGTACTTC. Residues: CASSLRRRQETQYF.